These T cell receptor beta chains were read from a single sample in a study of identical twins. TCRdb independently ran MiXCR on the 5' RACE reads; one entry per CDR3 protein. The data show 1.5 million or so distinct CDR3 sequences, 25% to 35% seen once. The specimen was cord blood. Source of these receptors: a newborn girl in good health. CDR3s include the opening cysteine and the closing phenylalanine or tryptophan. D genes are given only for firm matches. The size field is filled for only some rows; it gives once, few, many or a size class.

TGTGCCAGCAGTTTATCTTTTCGGGAGGGCGGGACAGATACGCAGTATTTT,CASSLSFREGGTDTQYF,TRBD2,TRBV27,TRBJ2-3,NA
TGCAGTGCTACACCGGGACATCTCTATGGCTACACCTTC,CSATPGHLYGYTF,NA,TRBV20-1,TRBJ1-2,few
TGTGCCAGCAGTTACGAGAGGTCGGGTGAAAAACTGTTTTTT,CASSYERSGEKLFF,NA,TRBV6-5,TRBJ1-4,NA
TGCAGTCCGAACCCATTTGTGACGACCCAGTACTTC,CSPNPFVTTQYF,NA,TRBV20-1,TRBJ2-5,NA
TGTGCCAGCTCACCACAACTAGCGGCCTACGAGCAGTACTTC,CASSPQLAAYEQYF,TRBD2,TRBV18,TRBJ2-7,NA
TGCGCCAGCAGCTTGGCCGCGGGGGCAGATACGCAGTATTTT,CASSLAAGADTQYF,TRBD2,TRBV7-2,TRBJ2-3,NA
TGTGCCAGCAGTCACCGGGACAGGGGTTTTGGCTACACCTTC,CASSHRDRGFGYTF,TRBD1,TRBV12-3/TRBV12-4,TRBJ1-2,few
TGCAGCGTTGGCCGGGACAGCACAGATACGCAGTATTTT,CSVGRDSTDTQYF,NA,TRBV29-1,TRBJ2-3,many
TGTGCCAGCAGCTTCGAGGGAGGGAGGACTACAGATACGCAGTATTTT,CASSFEGGRTTDTQYF,TRBD2,TRBV11-1,TRBJ2-3,NA
TGTGCCAGCAGTCACGCCGGACTAGCGGGAGTACTCTCGGGTGCAGATACGCAGTATTTT,CASSHAGLAGVLSGADTQYF,TRBD2,TRBV12-3/TRBV12-4,TRBJ2-3,few
TGTGCCATCAGCGGGGAGGGGGCAATATCCTATGGCTACACCTTC,CAISGEGAISYGYTF,TRBD1,TRBV10-3,TRBJ1-2,few
TGTGCCAGCAGGGGGATGTGGGAGCAGTTCTTC,CASRGMWEQFF,NA,TRBV3-1,TRBJ2-1,NA
TGTGCCAGCAGTGGGGGACAGGGGGTGAGCGAGCAGTACTTC,CASSGGQGVSEQYF,TRBD1,TRBV2,TRBJ2-7,NA
TGTGCCAGCAGCTTCGCTAGCGGGGGCTACAATGAGCAGTACTTC,CASSFASGGYNEQYF,TRBD2,TRBV11-2,TRBJ2-7,NA
TGTGCCAGCAGCCCTATACACCTAGGAGGCACTGAAGCTTTCTTT,CASSPIHLGGTEAFF,NA,TRBV3-1,TRBJ1-1,NA
TGTGCCATCAGTGAGTCGGCGGTTTCCTACAATGAGCAGTTCTTC,CAISESAVSYNEQFF,NA,TRBV10-3,TRBJ2-1,few
TGTGCCAGCAGTTCCTTCCATAGCGGGGCTCAAGAGACCCAGTTCTTC,CASSSFHSGAQETQFF,TRBD2,TRBV3-1,TRBJ2-1,NA
TGCAGCGTTGAAACAGGGGTTTTGGGTGGCTACACCTTC,CSVETGVLGGYTF,TRBD1,TRBV29-1,TRBJ1-2,few
TGTGCCAGCAGAAAACCGGGACTAGCGCACGAGCAGTACTTC,CASRKPGLAHEQYF,TRBD2,TRBV12-3/TRBV12-4,TRBJ2-7,NA
TGCAGTGCTGGACAGGGATTCTATGGCTACACCTTC,CSAGQGFYGYTF,TRBD1,TRBV20-1,TRBJ1-2,few
TGTGCCAGCAGTGACCTGACATACACCGGGGAGCTGTTTTTT,CASSDLTYTGELFF,NA,TRBV6-1,TRBJ2-2,few
TGTGCCAGCAGTTTGCCTAGCGGGAGAGCGGATACGCAGTATTTT,CASSLPSGRADTQYF,TRBD2,TRBV27,TRBJ2-3,many
TGTGCCAGCAGCGTGCAGGGGCATGAGCAGTTCTTC,CASSVQGHEQFF,NA,TRBV9,TRBJ2-1,NA
TGTGCCAGCAGCTCAGGGACTAGCGGGAAGAGCTCCTACAATGAGCAGTTCTTC,CASSSGTSGKSSYNEQFF,TRBD2,TRBV7-9,TRBJ2-1,few
TGCGCCAGCAGCTTGAGCGTAGCGGGAGATACATATACGCAGTATTTT,CASSLSVAGDTYTQYF,TRBD2,TRBV5-1,TRBJ2-3,few
TGTGCCAGCAGCCAAGATAATAGGGGACAGGCGCTCTACGAGCAGTACTTC,CASSQDNRGQALYEQYF,TRBD1,TRBV4-2,TRBJ2-7,NA
TGCAGTGCTAGCGCCTTGGGACCCCTCTTATCAGATACGCAGTATTTT,CSASALGPLLSDTQYF,NA,TRBV20-1,TRBJ2-3,few
TGCAGCGTTCAGACAGGGGTCTTACCTTGGGGTGAGCAGTTCTTC,CSVQTGVLPWGEQFF,TRBD1,TRBV29-1,TRBJ2-1,many
TGTGCCAGCAATGTCGGACTCTCCTACAATGAGCAGTTCTTC,CASNVGLSYNEQFF,NA,TRBV6-2/TRBV6-3,TRBJ2-1,few
TGTGCCACTAGACTAGGCCTAGAGACCCAGTACTTC,CATRLGLETQYF,NA,TRBV25-1,TRBJ2-5,NA
TGCGCCAGCAGCTTACTAGCGGGAGTGGGCTACAATGAGCAGTTCTTC,CASSLLAGVGYNEQFF,TRBD2,TRBV5-1,TRBJ2-1,NA